This is a list of T cell receptor beta chains from one sample in a study of cytomegalovirus exposure and HLA in healthy donors. The data were produced by immunoSEQ multiplex PCR, yet TCRdb's version contains in-frame clones alone and is incomplete. The top ten clones hold about 1.8% of a sample with about 120,000 clones, roughly four fifths of them seen once. Source material: PBMCs. The origin of the receptors is a man in his forties in good health and CMV-seronegative. The CDR3 runs from the conserved cysteine through the conserved F or W. A D gene is named only where the DNA matches it firmly. Clone size is shown for a subset of rows, as once, few, many or a class of expanded clone.

abundance | j_gene | d_gene | v_gene | CDR3nt | CDR3aa
- | TRBJ2-3 | TRBD2 | TRBV6-5 | TGTGCCAGCAGACGGGGACTAGCGGGAGTAGATACGCAGTATTTT | CASRRGLAGVDTQYF
- | TRBJ2-7 | TRBD2 | TRBV11-3 | TGTGCCAGCAGCATGGGACTAGCGGGAGGCGAGCAGTACTTC | CASSMGLAGGEQYF
once | TRBJ1-3 | - | TRBV7-2 | TGTGCCAGCAGCTTATTGGAAGGAGGACTTGGAAACACCATATATTTT | CASSLLEGGLGNTIYF
- | TRBJ1-5 | - | TRBV15 | TGTGCCACCAGCAGAGACTCTAACACGGGGGAAGGTAATCAACCCCAGCATTTT | CATSRDSNTGEGNQPQHF
- | TRBJ2-3 | TRBD2 | TRBV28 | TGTGCCAGCAGTTTCGGGGGGATTAGCACAGATACGCAGTATTTT | CASSFGGISTDTQYF
few | TRBJ1-2 | - | TRBV2 | TGTGCCAGCAGTGAGGACACCTTGGGGTATGGCTACACCTTC | CASSEDTLGYGYTF
- | TRBJ1-2 | - | TRBV29-1 | TGCAGCGCGGGACAAACTAACTATGGCTACACCTTC | CSAGQTNYGYTF
- | TRBJ1-2 | TRBD1 | TRBV10-3 | TGTGCCATCAGTGATAGACAGGGGGCAGGGTATGGCTACACCTTC | CAISDRQGAGYGYTF
- | TRBJ2-1 | - | TRBV27 | TGTGCCAGCAGTCTTAATCCCAATGAGCAGTTCTTC | CASSLNPNEQFF
- | TRBJ1-2 | - | TRBV6-6 | TGTGCCAGCAGTTACTCGAACAGGGACGGCTACACCTTC | CASSYSNRDGYTF
- | TRBJ1-5 | - | TRBV19 | TGTGCCAGTAGCCCTCCCCCGGGGGGCCTCAATCAGCCCCAGCATTTT | CASSPPPGGLNQPQHF
- | TRBJ1-3 | - | TRBV9 | TGTGCCAGCAGCACTCGGGAATATGATAGCACCATATATTTT | CASSTREYDSTIYF
- | TRBJ1-1 | - | TRBV5-4 | TGTGCCAGCAGCTCGAAACAGGGTTTAGGCACTGAAGCTTTCTTT | CASSSKQGLGTEAFF
once | TRBJ1-6 | TRBD1 | TRBV27 | TGTGCCAGCAGTTTCCTGGACAGGGGATCGGGCTCCTATAATTCACCCCTCCACTTT | CASSFLDRGSGSYNSPLHF
- | TRBJ2-1 | TRBD1 | TRBV7-8 | TGTGCCAGCAGCTTGGGACAGGGGGCCCTAAATGAGCAGTTCTTC | CASSLGQGALNEQFF
once | TRBJ1-2 | TRBD1 | TRBV30 | TGTGCCTGGATCTTCCCGGGACAGGGGGCCGCTAACTATGGCTACACCTTC | CAWIFPGQGAANYGYTF
- | TRBJ2-7 | TRBD2 | TRBV9 | TGTGCCAGCAGCCCCGGGACTAGCGGGAGCTTGACGCGGTACTTC | CASSPGTSGSLTRYF
- | TRBJ2-7 | - | TRBV15 | TGTGCCACCAGCAGCGGACGGGGCTACGAGCAGTACTTC | CATSSGRGYEQYF
- | TRBJ1-1 | - | TRBV7-9 | TGTGCCAGCAGCCTACTTGGGGGGGTGAACACTGAAGCTTTCTTT | CASSLLGGVNTEAFF
few | TRBJ1-4 | TRBD1 | TRBV10-3 | TGTGCCATCAGTCCACAGGGGGCGAATGAAAAACTGTTTTTT | CAISPQGANEKLFF
- | TRBJ2-7 | - | TRBV6-5 | TGTGCCAGCAGTTCCCCCTTAGCCGAGCAGTACTTC | CASSSPLAEQYF
- | TRBJ1-2 | TRBD1 | TRBV19 | TGTGCCAGTAGGGCGGGACAGGGGGCTGGGTATGGCTACACCTTC | CASRAGQGAGYGYTF
- | TRBJ1-2 | - | TRBV28 | TGTGCCAGCAGACAGGTGAACTATGGCTACACCTTC | CASRQVNYGYTF
- | TRBJ1-1 | - | TRBV6-1 | TGTGCCAGCGGCCAGGGGTTTGCGAACACTGAAGCTTTCTTT | CASGQGFANTEAFF
- | TRBJ2-7 | TRBD2 | TRBV6-5 | TGTGCCAGCAGTTACTCGAGGGACTACTCCTACGAGCAGTACTTC | CASSYSRDYSYEQYF
- | TRBJ2-1 | TRBD2 | TRBV7-2 | TGTGCCAGCAGCTTAGTATCGCGGGGGGGTAATGAGCAGTTCTTC | CASSLVSRGGNEQFF
once | TRBJ2-3 | TRBD2 | TRBV9 | TGTGCCAGCAGCGCCCATTCCGGGACTAGCGGGACTAGCACAGATACGCAGTATTTT | CASSAHSGTSGTSTDTQYF
few | TRBJ2-1 | - | TRBV5-1 | TGCGCCAGCAGCTTGGACGGGAGCTCCTACAATGAGCAGTTCTTC | CASSLDGSSYNEQFF
- | TRBJ1-3 | - | TRBV28 | TGTGCCAGCTCAACCCAGGGCACTGGAAACACCATATATTTT | CASSTQGTGNTIYF
- | TRBJ1-2 | - | TRBV18 | TGTGCCAGCTCACGCAAGGATGGACAGGGCTACACCTTC | CASSRKDGQGYTF
- | TRBJ1-3 | - | TRBV2 | TGTGCCAGCAGTGAAGGAGGGTCGGGAAACACCATATATTTT | CASSEGGSGNTIYF
- | TRBJ2-7 | - | TRBV29-1 | TGCAGCGTTGCAGGACAGTTGTCCTACGAGCAGTACTTC | CSVAGQLSYEQYF
- | TRBJ2-3 | TRBD2 | TRBV29-1 | TGCAGCGTTTCACTAGCGGGAGGGTCAGATACGCAGTATTTT | CSVSLAGGSDTQYF
- | TRBJ1-1 | TRBD1 | TRBV14 | TGTGCCAGCAGCCTGACAGGGGTCACTGAAGCTTTCTTT | CASSLTGVTEAFF
- | TRBJ2-7 | TRBD1 | TRBV5-1 | TGCGCCAGCAGCTTGGCCGGGACAGAAAAGCAGTACTTC | CASSLAGTEKQYF
few | TRBJ1-1 | TRBD1 | TRBV7-2 | TGTGCCAGCAGCTCGGGACAGGGAAACACTGAAGCTTTCTTT | CASSSGQGNTEAFF
- | TRBJ2-5 | - | TRBV15 | TGTGCCACCAGCAGAGATGCCAGGGAGACCCAGTACTTC | CATSRDARETQYF
- | TRBJ2-5 | - | TRBV7-2 | TGTGCCAGCCGAAAAAGCGGCCCGGGGGGCTGGGAGACCCAGTACTTC | CASRKSGPGGWETQYF
- | TRBJ2-1 | - | TRBV27 | TGTGCCAGCAGTGCCCAGGGGTTCGCAGGCAACGAGCAGTTCTTC | CASSAQGFAGNEQFF
- | TRBJ2-7 | - | TRBV19 | TGTGCCAGTAGTATGGAGGTCTCCTACGAGCAGTACTTC | CASSMEVSYEQYF
- | TRBJ1-1 | - | TRBV11-3 | TGTGCCAGCAGCTTTACCCGAGTCACTGAAGCTTTCTTT | CASSFTRVTEAFF
- | TRBJ2-7 | TRBD1 | TRBV2 | TGTGCCAGCAGTGGCGTCTTGACAGGGGCCTACGAGCAGTACTTC | CASSGVLTGAYEQYF
- | TRBJ1-1 | - | TRBV4-3 | TGCGCCAGCAGCCAAGATGAAATCAGGAACACTGAAGCTTTCTTT | CASSQDEIRNTEAFF
few | TRBJ1-2 | TRBD1 | TRBV5-4 | TGTGCCAGCAGCCGGGACAGTAGGGGCTATGGCTACACCTTC | CASSRDSRGYGYTF
few | TRBJ2-4 | - | TRBV15 | TGTGCCACCAGCACCCGGGGAACAGTCGGGGACATTCAGTACTTC | CATSTRGTVGDIQYF
- | TRBJ2-1 | TRBD1 | TRBV9 | TGTGCCAGCAGCGTAACTCCGACAGGGGGGGAGAATGAGCAGTTCTTC | CASSVTPTGGENEQFF
- | TRBJ1-1 | - | TRBV27 | TGTGCCAGCACCAGGGAAATGAACACTGAAGCTTTCTTT | CASTREMNTEAFF
- | TRBJ1-2 | - | TRBV28 | TGTGCCAGCATGACAGCAACCCATTTCTATGGCTACACCTTC | CASMTATHFYGYTF
- | TRBJ2-3 | TRBD1 | TRBV19 | TGTGCCAGCAAACAGGGGGTGTACACAGATACGCAGTATTTT | CASKQGVYTDTQYF
- | TRBJ2-4 | TRBD2 | TRBV30 | TGTGCAGGGGCGGGGGAACCCAAAAACATTCAGTACTTC | CAGAGEPKNIQYF
- | TRBJ1-2 | TRBD1 | TRBV7-2 | TGTGCCAGCAGCTACAGGGACAGGCATGGAGGCTACACCTTC | CASSYRDRHGGYTF
- | TRBJ1-2 | TRBD1 | TRBV6-5 | TGTGCCAGCAGAACCGGGACAGGAAGATGCTACACCTTC | CASRTGTGRCYTF
- | TRBJ2-3 | TRBD2 | TRBV7-3 | TGTGCCAGCAGCCGACTAGCGGGAGGAGATACGCAGTATTTT | CASSRLAGGDTQYF
- | TRBJ1-6 | TRBD1 | TRBV7-8 | TGTGCCAGCAGCTTACGACAGGGAAGGTCACCCCTCCACTTT | CASSLRQGRSPLHF
- | TRBJ1-3 | - | TRBV6-6 | TGTGCCAGCAGTTTCGGACGCGGGCTCTCTGGAAACACCATATATTTT | CASSFGRGLSGNTIYF
- | TRBJ2-1 | - | TRBV19 | TGTGCCAGTAGTATAGTTTCCAGGTCCTACAATGAGCAGTTCTTC | CASSIVSRSYNEQFF